The clone carrying this T cell receptor beta chain was recorded a few times. Antigen unknown. The V gene's germline CDR1 is MNHEY and CDR2 SVGEGT. V lost 4 bases and J lost 7; bases outside the gene matches: 4. The CDR3 extends over 15 amino acids. Constant-segment primers and 5'RACE yielded cDNA libraries for TCR alpha and TCR beta, each carrying sample barcodes and UMIs. MiXCR, applied by TCRdb to the 5' RACE reads, yields one record per CDR3 protein. This sample has approximately 350,000 distinct CDR3 sequences, with around 15% found just once. The record originates from a study of T-cell memory formation after mild COVID-19. Study-wide findings and caveats: The study found contracting CD4+ clones mainly in CM and EM and contracting CD8+ clones in EMRA.

Input material: PBMCs or a T cell subset sorted from them (not recorded which). V usage is TRBV6-2 or TRBV6-3 and J usage is TRBJ1-6; 10 bases agree with TRBD1. This clonotype originated in a man younger than 35 who had mild COVID-19 (a few samples of this study predate the infection). Cell type and time point are not known. The CDR3 region has the DNA TGTGCCAGCAGTTCCGGGACAGGGGAGAATTCACCCCTCCACTTT. Protein: CASSSGTGENSPLHF.